This entry is about one T cell receptor beta chain. This clonotype was observed many times. Its antigen is unknown. Base qualities are not recorded, but no much larger clone differs from it by a single base. The label giving this sample's time point can be read as: pre-sensitization, week 0. The sample's treatment or condition label is to be understood as: therapeutic diphenylcyclopropenone sensitization with weekly scalp DPC. At every patch-test visit, the blood draw took place before the patch test was put on. To be eligible, patients had to be aged 18 to 70, diagnosed with alopecia and judged suitable for DPC therapy, while pregnant patients were excluded. Total RNA was extracted from unfractionated whole blood collected in Tempus Blood RNA tubes. The data were taken from a study of human T cells and chemical hapten exposure (dated by TCRdb to the early 2020s). With respect to the entire study: For sensitization, 2% DPC in acetone was applied to a roughly 2 cm by roughly 2 cm area of upper inner arm skin. Throughout the study period of 20 to 25 weeks, patients also received therapeutic DPC doses to the scalp every week. Patch testing was done on the upper back using Finn chambers containing 0.01% DPC, and results were scored after 6 days according to International Contact Dermatitis Research Group standards. The patient cohort, mostly female, included alopecia areata with under or over 50% scalp involvement, alopecia totalis and alopecia universalis. The libraries were sequenced as a pool, and the TCR yield per sample differed mostly because of small variations in library volumes within the pool. The study tracked peripheral blood TCR repertoire changes in vivo during primary and secondary sensitization to the hapten diphenylcyclopropenone (DPC) in alopecia patients. Blood was sampled from patients pre-sensitization (week 0) and at 2, 6 and about 24 weeks after DPC sensitization. Blood for TCR sequencing was provided by twenty-nine alopecia patients at one to four time points (pre-sensitization, 2, 6 and 24 weeks). The investigation overall reported the following: Patch test score was positively correlated with the number of PT1 expanded TCRs, with significance at thresholds 8, 16 and 32 but not at 4. DPC sensitization did not change how many TCRs were above 1 in 1000 frequency, and no evidence was found of alterations in global repertoire structure. Alopecia, a presumed autoimmune disease, was present in all patients, so the immune response of the patients might differ from that of healthy individuals. Compared with pre-sensitization or healthy control sets, expanded TCRs formed significantly more large CDR3 similarity clusters, which is consistent with antigen-driven responses. Repeated subsampling changed both the strength of the expansion versus patch-test correlation and the threshold at which that correlation became significant.

The protocol used for the library was RACE. The sequencer listed for this sample is NextSeq 500. During library preparation, unique molecular identifiers were attached to individual cDNA molecules so that TCRs could be counted in a quantitative, reproducible way. Each blood RNA sample was used to sequence both TCR alpha and TCR beta chains. From the authors' description of their analysis: Samples had a median of roughly 99,000 TCRs, with a range from roughly 23,224 to 750,000. V, J and CDR3 annotation of the TCR reads was performed with the Decombinator software suite. For PS versus PT1 abundance plots, all samples were subsampled to the same number of TCRs (28,000). Expanded TCRs were defined as absent before sensitization and observed at least eight times at the 2-week time point. TCRdb's own reprocessing of the public reads used fastp at Q25 and MiXCR and kept productive beta chains. Here each entry gathers all rows of one CDR3 protein and keeps the most common genes and DNA. TCRdb's processing, not the authors', yielded these V and J calls. Present in this sample are about 120,000 distinct CDR3 sequences, roughly 14% of which were seen just once. The ten largest clonotypes hold approximately 2.8% of the sample.

CDR1 and CDR2 were assigned from the germline V gene as MGHRA and YSYEKL. V loses 1 base, J loses 5 bases, and the germline ends lie 11 bases apart. Its CDR3 holds 14 amino acids, cysteine through phenylalanine. This entry keeps only the CDR3 DNA: 42 bases, framed from base 1. The specimen was whole blood, collected in connection with sensitization to the hapten diphenylcyclopropenone (DPC). This chain is built from TRBV4-1 and TRBJ1-1; the D gene is possibly TRBD1, with 5 bases matching. The TCR originated in a young woman with alopecia areata. Some clones in this sample may be carry-over from other donors' samples. The DNA sequence follows: TGCGCCAGCAGCCAAGCAGGGATGGGGACTGAAGCTTTCTTT. Translated, it gives CASSQAGMGTEAFF.